What follows is one TCR beta chain and its context. As yet, its antigen is unknown. Using immunoSEQ multiplex PCR, the repertoire was profiled, and TCRdb retains in-frame clones only, with some absent. The data hold some 100,000 clones, with approximately 91% observed a single time. Germline V gene data show CDR1 as SGHAT and CDR2 as FQNNGV. CDR3 length: 17 residues. J lost 4 bases, V lost 4 bases, and 7 bases had no gene match. The data belong to a study of cytomegalovirus exposure and HLA in healthy donors. Study-wide results and caveats: Subsequent analysis of the approximately 120 validation repertoires found a tendency for first-cohort TCR clusters to co-occur.

The rearrangement uses TRBV11-2 and TRBJ2-1; 13 nucleotides align to TRBD2. The source is a woman aged 18-29 years in good health and CMV-seronegative. Sequenced input: PBMCs. The CDR3 reads CASSSILGLAGYNEQFF. CDR3 sequence (DNA): TGTGCCAGCAGCTCCATACTGGGACTAGCGGGATACAATGAGCAGTTCTTC.